What follows is one T cell receptor beta chain and its context. Its specificity is not known. At one end, the junction sequence differs from germline, possibly due to a read error. This entry is derived from a study of metastatic and nonmetastatic thyroid tumors. About the study: From malignant and benign thyroid patients, repertoires in blood and in tumor or nodule tissue were compared. Overall study results and limits: Malignant tumors reportedly showed significantly higher TCR beta diversity than benign nodules in both blood and tumor.

No patient received treatment before thyroid surgery. This CDR3 is 17 amino acids long. Germline CDR1 is WSHSY and CDR2 is SAAADI. Original processing notes: In papillary thyroid cancer, a distant-metastasis classifier was built using CDR3 differences across clinicopathological groups. TCRdb re-called the PCR reads via MiXCR. The V and J calls and clone size come from TCRdb's table, not from the authors' own analysis. The top ten hold under 25% of the sample, which has roughly 15,000 clones, approximately 25% seen once. The sequence was collected from a female donor with papillary thyroid cancer or a benign thyroid nodule (not recorded which). Some clones in this sample may be carry-over from other donors' samples. The genes are TRBV10-2 and TRBJ2-6; TRBD1 matches at 10 bases. Input material: tumor tissue. DNA of the CDR3: TGCGCCAGCAAAAGGACAGGGGGTTTCTCTGGGTCCAACGTCCTGACTTTC. Residues: CASKRTGGFSGSNVLTF.